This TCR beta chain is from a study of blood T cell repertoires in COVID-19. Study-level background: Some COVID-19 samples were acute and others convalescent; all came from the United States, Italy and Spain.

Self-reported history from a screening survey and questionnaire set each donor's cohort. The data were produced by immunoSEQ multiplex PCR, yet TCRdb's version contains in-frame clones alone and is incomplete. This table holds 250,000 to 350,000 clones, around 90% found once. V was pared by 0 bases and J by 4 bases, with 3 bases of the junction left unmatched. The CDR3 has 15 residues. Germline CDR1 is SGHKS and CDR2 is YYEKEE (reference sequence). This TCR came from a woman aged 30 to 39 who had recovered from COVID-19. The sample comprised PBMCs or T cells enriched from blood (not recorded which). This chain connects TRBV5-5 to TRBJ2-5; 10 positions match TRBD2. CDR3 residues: CASSLEASGRETQYF. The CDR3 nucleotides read TGTGCCAGCAGCTTGGAGGCTAGCGGGAGAGAGACCCAGTACTTC.